The 17 T cell receptor beta chains given below trace back to one sample, sequenced in a study of T cell repertoires in cytomegalovirus infection. TCRdb used MiXCR to reprocess the reads, holding one entry per CDR3 protein. The table records fewer than 350,000 distinct CDR3 sequences, 9.5% of them present only once. Sequencing used PBMCs. All receptors derive from a human donor in good health (CMV status not recorded). Some clones in this sample may be carry-over from other donors' samples.

The chain joins TRBV4-3 to TRBJ2-7, with D perhaps matching TRBD2 (5 bases). Trimming cost V 1 base and J 4 bases, with 14 bases left between them. Germline V lookup: CDR1 LGHNA, CDR2 YSLEER. The CDR3 contains 15 residues. CDR3 bases: TGCGCCAGCAGCCAAGTCGGAGCGGCTGGGTACGAGCAGTACTTC. Translating gives CASSQVGAAGYEQYF.

The V call is TRBV19, the J call TRBJ1-1; 7 bases align to TRBD1. Germline V lookup: CDR1 LNHDA, CDR2 SQIVND (reference sequence). V was clipped by 5 bases and J by 10 bases; unmatched bases: 16. CDR3 length: 15 amino acids. The CDR3 reads CASSGLTGLDGRAFF. For the CDR3, the DNA is TGTGCCAGTAGTGGGTTGACAGGGCTCGATGGGAGAGCTTTCTTT.

The chain recombines TRBV6-8 with TRBJ2-1; D may be TRBD2 (6 bases). V shed 2 bases and J shed 6 bases, with 17 bases lying between them. The CDR3 runs 16 residues. CDR1 MNHGY and CDR2 SAAAGT come from the germline V gene. Written as DNA, the CDR3 is TGTGCCAGCAGTTACGCGCGCGGGGAGGAACGCAATGAGCAGTTCTTC. The encoded protein is CASSYARGEERNEQFF.

This clonotype was detected many times. The CDR3 here is CASSSRLAGLSETQYF. The CDR3 DNA is TGTGCCAGCAGCTCTCGACTAGCGGGGCTCTCGGAGACCCAGTACTTC. The rearrangement uses TRBV7-2 and TRBJ2-5; 11 bases agree with TRBD2. Trimming took 4 bases from V and 5 from J; bases not matched to a gene: 9. This CDR3 has 16 amino acids. Germline V gene lookup returns CDR1 SGHTA and CDR2 FQGNSA.

In its sample, this clonotype was seen many times. The CDR3 spells CASSLEGGQGGNTIYF. The CDR3 nucleotides are TGTGCCAGCAGCTTAGAAGGGGGCCAGGGCGGAAACACCATATATTTT. The chain couples TRBV7-2 to TRBJ1-3; 7 bases agree with TRBD1. The length of the CDR3 is 16 residues. Germline CDR1 is SGHTA and CDR2 is FQGNSA. V was pared by 1 base and J by 4 bases, with 7 bases of the junction left unmatched.

This clonotype has just a few counts. The CDR3 is CASSGDPGGYTF. The CDR3 DNA sequence: TGTGCCAGCAGTGGCGACCCGGGTGGCTACACCTTC. The rearrangement joins TRBV2 to TRBJ1-2; no firm D call. The ends were cut back, 4 bases at V and 7 bases at J, with 10 bases in the middle. This CDR3 is built from 12 residues. Germline V gene lookup returns CDR1 SNHLY and CDR2 FYNNEI.

Many counts were recorded for this clonotype. This chain joins TRBV25-1 and TRBJ1-6; no clear D gene. Trimming left V 5 bases short and J 9 bases short, with 14 bases between. The V gene's germline CDR1 is MGHDK and CDR2 SYGVNS. The CDR3 length is 14 residues. CDR3 sequence reads: CASSTRPWTSPLHF. In DNA form, the CDR3 reads TGTGCCAGCAGTACCCGGCCCTGGACTTCACCCCTCCACTTT.

The chain combines TRBV5-6 with TRBJ2-3; 8 bases line up with TRBD1. Germline lookup yields CDR1 SGHDT and CDR2 YYEEEE. The CDR3 length is 15 residues. Losses at the gene ends were 4 bases for V and 7 bases for J; bases not matched to a gene: 11. The CDR3 loop reads CASSPRTGNLNTQYF. The CDR3 nucleotides read TGTGCCAGCAGCCCTAGGACAGGGAATCTGAATACGCAGTATTTT.

This clonotype occurred many times. The chain links TRBV7-2 to TRBJ2-7; no clear D gene. Germline lookup yields CDR1 SGHTA and CDR2 FQGNSA. V was trimmed by 6 bases and J by 4 bases, leaving 7 bases between them. This CDR3 contains 11 residues. In DNA form, the CDR3 reads TGTGCCAGCAGGAGCAGTTACGAGCAGTACTTC. This translates into CASRSSYEQYF.

The chain combines TRBV25-1 with TRBJ2-1; 8 nucleotides align to TRBD2. This CDR3 contains 16 residues. Germline lookup yields CDR1 MGHDK and CDR2 SYGVNS. The V segment lost 3 bases and the J segment 0 bases; nucleotides outside the gene matches: 4. The CDR3 is CASSDGGGISYNEQFF. As DNA, the CDR3 is TGTGCCAGCAGTGATGGCGGGGGGATCTCCTACAATGAGCAGTTCTTC.

V is TRBV6-5 and J is TRBJ2-1, with 9 bases matching TRBD2. The CDR3 length is 15 residues. Germline V gives CDR1 MNHEY, CDR2 SVGAGI. The junction had 9 bases not matched to a gene; V was cut back by 5 bases and J by 7 bases. The chain's CDR3 is CASSTTSGGVNEQFF. The CDR3 DNA follows: TGTGCCAGCAGTACGACTAGCGGAGGAGTAAATGAGCAGTTCTTC.

This clonotype was detected a few times. The chain is built from TRBV11-1 and TRBJ2-7; tentatively, D is TRBD1 (6 bases). The ends were cut back, 5 bases at V and 5 bases at J, with 25 bases in the middle. This CDR3 is 17 amino acids long. CDR1 and CDR2 from the germline V gene are SGHAT and FQDESV (reference sequence). DNA for the CDR3: TGTGCCAGCAGCCTCCAACCAGGACAGCTTACTGTCCACGAGCAGTACTTC. Residues: CASSLQPGQLTVHEQYF.

This clonotype was counted ten times or more. The chain uses TRBV4-3 and TRBJ1-2, with 8 nucleotides matching TRBD1. This CDR3 is 17 amino acids long. The J segment lost 4 bases and the V segment lost 2 bases, leaving 12 bases of the junction unmatched. The germline V gene encodes CDR1 LGHNA and CDR2 YSLEER. The CDR3 DNA follows: TGCGCCAGCAGCCAACAAATAGGACAGGGAGTACCCTATGGCTACACCTTC. This codes for CASSQQIGQGVPYGYTF.

The V and J genes are TRBV4-1 and TRBJ2-3; 7 bases map to TRBD2. CDR1 is MGHRA, CDR2 YSYEKL, per germline. Trimming removed 0 bases from V and 3 bases from J; junction bases left unmatched: 3. The CDR3 is 15 amino acids. CDR3 region: CASSQDGGTTDTQYF. CDR3 nucleotide sequence: TGCGCCAGCAGCCAAGACGGGGGGACGACAGATACGCAGTATTTT.

In its sample, this clonotype was seen many times. J is TRBJ1-2 and V is TRBV7-2; 7 nucleotides match TRBD1. Per germline, CDR1 SGHTA and CDR2 FQGNSA. The CDR3 contains 16 residues. V shed 5 bases, J shed 5 bases, and the junction held 14 bases outside the gene matches. The CDR3 DNA reads as TGTGCCAGCAGCGGATTCACCGGGACAGTGTCATATGGCTACACCTTC. It yields the protein CASSGFTGTVSYGYTF.

This clonotype was counted between two and nine times. The chain uses TRBV12-3 or TRBV12-4 and TRBJ1-2; no clear D gene. This CDR3 has 15 residues. V was clipped by 3 bases and J by 8 bases, with 19 bases between them. The CDR3 protein is CASSFEGLEAQGYTF. For the CDR3, the DNA is TGTGCCAGCAGTTTTGAAGGGCTAGAGGCTCAGGGCTACACCTTC.

This chain uses TRBV7-6 with TRBJ2-5, with 12 bases matching TRBD2. The CDR3 runs to 16 residues. CDR1 is SGHVS and CDR2 is FNYEAQ in the germline V gene. V trimming: 5 bases; J trimming: 3 bases; junction bases outside the gene matches: 7. For the CDR3, the DNA is TGTGCCAGCAGCCTAGACTGGACTAGCGGGAAAGAGACCCAGTACTTC. This gives the protein CASSLDWTSGKETQYF.